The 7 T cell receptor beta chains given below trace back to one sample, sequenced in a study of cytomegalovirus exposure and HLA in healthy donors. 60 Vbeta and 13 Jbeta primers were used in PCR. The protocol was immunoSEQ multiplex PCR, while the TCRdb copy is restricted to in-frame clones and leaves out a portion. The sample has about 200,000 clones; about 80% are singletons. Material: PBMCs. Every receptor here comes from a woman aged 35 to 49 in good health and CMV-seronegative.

CDR3 amino acids: CATRRDRGTDTQYF. The DNA for the CDR3 is TGTGCCACCAGAAGGGACAGGGGAACAGATACGCAGTATTTT. The rearrangement links TRBV15 to TRBJ2-3, with TRBD1 matching 10 bases. CDR1 LNHNV and CDR2 YYDKDF come from the germline V gene (reference sequence). The ends lost 6 bases at V and 3 bases at J; junction bases unmatched: 3. This CDR3 spans 14 amino acids.

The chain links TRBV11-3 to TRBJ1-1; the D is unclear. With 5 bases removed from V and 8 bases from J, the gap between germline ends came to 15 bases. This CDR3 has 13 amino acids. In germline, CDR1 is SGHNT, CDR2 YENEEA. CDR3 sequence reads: CASSTSRVAEAFF. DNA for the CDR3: TGTGCCAGCAGCACTAGTAGGGTAGCGGAAGCTTTCTTT.

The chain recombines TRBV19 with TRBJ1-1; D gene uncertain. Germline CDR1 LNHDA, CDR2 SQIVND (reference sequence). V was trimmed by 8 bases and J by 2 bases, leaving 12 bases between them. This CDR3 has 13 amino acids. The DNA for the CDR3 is TGTGCCAGTTCGGAGGGTGGAAACACTGAAGCTTTCTTT. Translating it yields CASSEGGNTEAFF.

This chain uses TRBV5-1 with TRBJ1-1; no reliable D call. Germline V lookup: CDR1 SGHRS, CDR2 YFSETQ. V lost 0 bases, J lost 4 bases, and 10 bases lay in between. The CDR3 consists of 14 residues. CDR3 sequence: CASSLESRGTEAFF. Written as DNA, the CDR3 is TGCGCCAGCAGCTTGGAATCGAGAGGCACTGAAGCTTTCTTT. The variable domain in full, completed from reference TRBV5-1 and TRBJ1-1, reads KAGVTQTPRYLIKTRGQQVTLSCSPISGHRSVSWYQQTPGQGLQFLFEYFSETQRNKGNFPGRFSGRQFSNSRSEMNVSTLELGDSALYLCASSLESRGTEAFFGQGTRLTVV.

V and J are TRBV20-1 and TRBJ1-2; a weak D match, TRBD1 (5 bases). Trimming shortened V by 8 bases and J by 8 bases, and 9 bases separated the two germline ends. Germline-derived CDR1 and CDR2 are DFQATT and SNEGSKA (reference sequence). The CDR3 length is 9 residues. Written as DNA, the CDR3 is TGCAGTCTCCAGGGAGGCTACACCTTC. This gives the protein CSLQGGYTF.

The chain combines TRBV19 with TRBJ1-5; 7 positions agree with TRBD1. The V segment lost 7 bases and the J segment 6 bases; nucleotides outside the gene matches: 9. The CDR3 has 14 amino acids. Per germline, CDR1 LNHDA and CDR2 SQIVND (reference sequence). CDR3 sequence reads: CASMTATGSQPQHF. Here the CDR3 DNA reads TGTGCCAGTATGACCGCGACAGGGAGTCAGCCCCAGCATTTT.

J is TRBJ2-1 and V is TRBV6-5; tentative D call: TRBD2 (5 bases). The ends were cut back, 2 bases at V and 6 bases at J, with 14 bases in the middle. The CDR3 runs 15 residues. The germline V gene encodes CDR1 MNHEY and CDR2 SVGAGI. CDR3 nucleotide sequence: TGTGCCAGCAGTTACGTCGGGGTAGCAGGCAATGAGCAGTTCTTC. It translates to CASSYVGVAGNEQFF.